The 21 T cell receptor beta chains in this list originate from one sample, sequenced in a study of blood T cell repertoires in COVID-19. Data came from immunoSEQ multiplex PCR; TCRdb stores just in-frame clones and leaves some out. The sample lists 90,000 to 120,000 clones; over 80% were seen once. The sample consisted of peripheral blood. The receptor source for this set is a woman aged 25-40 years with acute or convalescent COVID-19.

The DNA for the CDR3 is TGCGCCAGCAGCTTGGTACCCGCCTCGGAGCGGACCTACAATGAGCAGTTCTTC. Translated: CASSLVPASERTYNEQFF. The chain carries TRBV5-1 and TRBJ2-1, with D perhaps matching TRBD2 (5 bases). Germline V CDR1 and CDR2: SGHRS, YFSETQ. V was clipped by 0 bases and J by 2 bases, with 18 bases between them. The CDR3 covers 18 residues.

The chain links TRBV6-5 to TRBJ1-1; D perhaps matches TRBD1 (6 bases). Germline-derived CDR1 and CDR2 are MNHEY and SVGAGI. The ends were cut back, 6 bases at V and 4 bases at J, with 18 bases in the middle. The CDR3 runs to 15 residues. The CDR3 spells CASRRLQGSGTEAFF. The CDR3 DNA reads as TGTGCCAGCAGGCGACTACAGGGTTCCGGCACTGAAGCTTTCTTT.

This rearrangement joins TRBV2 to TRBJ2-3; possibly TRBD2 for D (6 bases). This CDR3 is 15 amino acids long. CDR1 and CDR2 (germline): SNHLY, FYNNEI. V lost 6 bases to trimming and J lost 5 bases, with 18 bases between them. In DNA, the CDR3 is TGTGCCAGCAGCCTCGGGACTCCAAAAGGAGATACGCAGTATTTT. The encoded protein is CASSLGTPKGDTQYF.

The chain recombines TRBV7-9 with TRBJ2-1; D ambiguous. V was pared by 5 bases and J by 8 bases, with 10 bases between. Germline-derived CDR1 and CDR2 are SEHNR and FQNEAQ (reference sequence). This CDR3 comprises 12 residues. The CDR3 DNA is TGTGCCAGCAGCCCTACGGTCTATGAGCAGTTCTTC. Residues: CASSPTVYEQFF.

The V gene is TRBV7-3, the J gene TRBJ2-6, with D possibly TRBD1 on 5 matching bases. The CDR3 length is 17 residues. Germline V lookup: CDR1 SGHTA, CDR2 FQGTGA. Trimming cost V 0 bases and J 0 bases, with 9 bases left between them. DNA for the CDR3: TGTGCCAGCAGCTTAACAGGGGTGGTCTCTGGGGCCAACGTCCTGACTTTC. Translating gives CASSLTGVVSGANVLTF.

The chain employs TRBV18 and TRBJ1-6; TRBD1 aligns across 8 bases. Unmatched junction bases numbered 8, after V lost 4 bases and J lost 6 bases. Germline CDR1 is KGHSH and CDR2 is LQKENI. The CDR3 is 16 residues long. The CDR3 nucleotides are TGTGCCAGCTCACTCAGCCAGGGGGCGCGTAATTCACCCCTCCACTTT. Its translation is CASSLSQGARNSPLHF.

This sequence joins TRBV27 and TRBJ1-4; D is possibly TRBD1 (5 bases). Germline V gene lookup returns CDR1 MNHEY and CDR2 SMNVEV (reference sequence). Trimming took 1 base from V and 6 from J, leaving 12 bases between them. This CDR3 region has 15 residues. The CDR3 here is CASSLLGLPDEKLFF. CDR3 DNA: TGTGCCAGCAGTTTATTGGGGCTCCCTGATGAAAAACTGTTTTTT. Variable domain in full (rest from reference TRBV27 and TRBJ1-4): EAQVTQNPRYLITVTGKKLTVTCSQNMNHEYMSWYRQDPGLGLRQIYYSMNVEVTDKGDVPEGYKVSRKEKRNFPLILESPSPNQTSLYFCASSLLGLPDEKLFFGSGTQLSVL.

The V call is TRBV7-2, the J call TRBJ2-3, with 8 nucleotides matching TRBD2. The CDR3 covers 15 residues. V was clipped by 2 bases and J by 3 bases; unmatched bases: 4. The V gene's germline CDR1 is SGHTA and CDR2 FQGNSA. CDR3: CASSLLGGGTDTQYF. The CDR3 DNA follows: TGTGCCAGCAGCTTACTAGGCGGGGGGACAGATACGCAGTATTTT.

The J gene is TRBJ1-6, the V gene TRBV28; D gene unclear. This CDR3 spans 12 amino acids. V was trimmed by 8 bases and J by 7 bases, leaving 9 bases between them. From germline, CDR1 is MDHEN and CDR2 SYDVKM. CDR3 sequence reads: CASAQMNSPLHF. The CDR3 region has the DNA TGTGCCAGCGCACAGATGAATTCACCCCTCCACTTT.

This clone was seen a single time. This chain links TRBV25-1 with TRBJ2-7; TRBD2 matches 7 bases. This CDR3 is built from 13 residues. Germline V gene data show CDR1 as MGHDK and CDR2 as SYGVNS. V trimming: 4 bases; J trimming: 8 bases; junction bases outside the gene matches: 8. The CDR3, as DNA: TGTGCCAGCAGTGCACCGGGACTAACACAGCAGTACTTC. The encoded protein is CASSAPGLTQQYF.

This clone has just a few counts. The chain couples TRBV19 to TRBJ2-5; the D gene is possibly TRBD2 (5 bases). Germline loops: CDR1 LNHDA, CDR2 SQIVND (reference sequence). V shed 8 bases and J shed 2 bases, with 15 bases lying between them. CDR3 length: 14 residues. The CDR3 here is CASSVREGQETQYF. The CDR3 DNA follows: TGTGCCAGTTCCGTCCGGGAAGGTCAAGAGACCCAGTACTTC.

Only one count was recorded for this clone. This chain uses TRBV6-5 with TRBJ1-2, with 7 bases fitting TRBD1. Germline trimming cut 6 bases from V and 8 bases from J; bases unmatched to any gene: 3. Germline V CDR1 and CDR2: MNHEY, SVGAGI. The CDR3 length is 11 residues. The chain's CDR3 is CASRRQGGYTF. In DNA, the CDR3 is TGTGCCAGCAGAAGACAGGGAGGCTACACCTTC.

The J gene is TRBJ2-3, the V gene TRBV3-1 (or the pseudogene TRBV3-2), with 12 nucleotides matching TRBD1. In germline, CDR1 is LGHDT, CDR2 YNNKEL (reference sequence). The CDR3 is 17 amino acids. With V trimmed by 1 base and J by 2 bases, 4 bases remained unmatched. The CDR3: CASSQGDRGRYTDTQYF. In nucleotides, the CDR3 is TGTGCCAGCAGCCAAGGGGACAGGGGGCGTTACACAGATACGCAGTATTTT.

The J gene is TRBJ2-2, the V gene TRBV19; D is perhaps TRBD1 (6 bases). This CDR3 region has 14 residues. V was clipped by 3 bases and J by 3 bases, with 8 bases between them. The germline V gene has CDR1 LNHDA and CDR2 SQIVND (reference sequence). Written as DNA, the CDR3 is TGTGCCAGTAGTATCGAGGGGGACACCGGGGAGCTGTTTTTT. Encoded protein: CASSIEGDTGELFF.

This clone was seen a handful of times. This chain connects TRBV19 to TRBJ2-2; 8 bases agree with TRBD1. The CDR3 runs to 13 residues. With V trimmed by 11 bases and J by 1 base, 3 bases remained unmatched. The germline V gene encodes CDR1 LNHDA and CDR2 SQIVND (reference sequence). The CDR3, as DNA: TGTGCCGGGGGACAGGTGAACACCGGGGAGCTGTTTTTT. Its protein is CAGGQVNTGELFF. Full variable domain (remainder filled in from reference TRBV19 and TRBJ2-2): DGGITQSPKYLFRKEGQNVTLSCEQNLNHDAMYWYRQDPGQGLRLIYYSQIVNDFQKGDIAEGYSVSREKKESFPLTVTSAQKNPTAFYLCAGGQVNTGELFFGEGSRLTVL.

The rearrangement joins TRBV3-1 (or the pseudogene TRBV3-2) to TRBJ2-2; the D is unclear. V lost 1 base to trimming and J lost 5 bases, with 5 bases between them. The CDR3 spans 13 residues. Germline V gives CDR1 LGHDT, CDR2 YNNKEL (reference sequence). The CDR3 nucleotides are TGTGCCAGCAGCCAAGTCCGGACCGGGGAGCTGTTTTTT. The encoded protein is CASSQVRTGELFF.

The rearrangement uses TRBV24-1 and TRBJ2-1; perhaps TRBD2 as D (6 bases). There are 12 residues in the CDR3. Trimming took off 5 bases at V and 8 bases at J, with 9 bases between the two ends. The germline gives CDR1 KGHDR, CDR2 SFDVKD. This CDR3 is CATSGGIDEQFF. Here the CDR3 DNA reads TGTGCCACCAGTGGCGGGATCGATGAGCAGTTCTTC.

This CDR3 is CASSLVGTGDNQPQHF. CDR3 bases: TGTGCCAGCAGCTTAGTCGGGACAGGGGACAATCAGCCCCAGCATTTT. The V gene is TRBV7-2, the J gene TRBJ1-5; 10 bases are a match to TRBD1. The CDR3 extends over 16 amino acids. Germline V CDR1 and CDR2: SGHTA, FQGNSA. V lost 1 base to trimming and J lost 3 bases; unmatched junction nucleotides: 3.

The chain has TRBV2 and TRBJ1-3; D not resolved. Trimming left V 6 bases short and J 0 bases short, with 3 bases between. This CDR3 spans 12 amino acids. Germline CDR1 reads SNHLY; CDR2 reads FYNNEI. CDR3 DNA sequence: TGTGCCAGCAGCATCTCTGGAAACACCATATATTTT. Its translation: CASSISGNTIYF.

CDR3 DNA: TGTGCCATCAGTAGCGGGGGCTCCTACGAGCAGTACTTC. It is translated as CAISSGGSYEQYF. V and J are TRBV10-3 and TRBJ2-7, with 8 bases that match TRBD2. This CDR3 is built from 13 residues. Trimming took 5 bases from V and 0 from J; bases not matched to a gene: 0. The germline gives CDR1 ENHRY, CDR2 SYGVKD.

This chain uses TRBV6-5 with TRBJ2-1; 10 bases map to TRBD1. V lost 2 bases and J lost 8; bases outside the gene matches: 9. In germline, CDR1 is MNHEY, CDR2 SVGAGI. The CDR3 runs 16 residues. The CDR3, as DNA: TGTGCCAGCAGTTACACGACAGGGGGCGCGGGTCATGAGCAGTTCTTC. Translation: CASSYTTGGAGHEQFF.